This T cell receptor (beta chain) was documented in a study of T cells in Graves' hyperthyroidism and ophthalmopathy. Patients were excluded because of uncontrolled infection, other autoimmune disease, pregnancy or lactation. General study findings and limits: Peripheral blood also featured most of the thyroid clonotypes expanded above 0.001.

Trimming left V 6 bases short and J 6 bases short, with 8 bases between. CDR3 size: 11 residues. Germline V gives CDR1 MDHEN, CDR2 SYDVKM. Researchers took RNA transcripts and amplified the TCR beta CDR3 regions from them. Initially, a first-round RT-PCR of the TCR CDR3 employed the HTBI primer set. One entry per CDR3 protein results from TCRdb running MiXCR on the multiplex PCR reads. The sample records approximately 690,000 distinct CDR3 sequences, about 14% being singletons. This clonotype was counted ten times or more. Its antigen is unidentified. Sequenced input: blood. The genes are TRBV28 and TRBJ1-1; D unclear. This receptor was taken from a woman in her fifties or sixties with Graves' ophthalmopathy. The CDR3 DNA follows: TGTGCCAGCAGCCCCACATCTGAAGCTTTCTTT. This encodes CASSPTSEAFF.